Below are 22 T cell receptor beta chains sequenced from a single sample in a study of regulatory T cells in long-lasting Graves disease. Stated time point: newly diagnosed GD, antithyroid drugs for less than 3 months. With RNA extracted from PBMCs as input, the TCR library was made. HTBI primers from iRepertoire and Arm-PCR of CDR3 regions yielded the TCR beta libraries. TCRdb reprocessed the multiplex PCR reads with MiXCR, giving one entry per CDR3 protein. The sample lists 200,000 to 250,000 distinct CDR3 sequences; roughly a fifth were seen once. These data are also associated with another study on T cells in Graves' hyperthyroidism and ophthalmopathy.

The sample was peripheral blood mononuclear cells (PBMCs), taken at new diagnosis, from a patient treated with antithyroid drugs. The receptors derive from a woman in her 30s with Graves disease.

This clonotype was observed many times. The chain uses TRBV2 and TRBJ2-7; 9 positions match TRBD2. CDR1 and CDR2 from the germline V gene are SNHLY and FYNNEI. V shed 1 base and J 5 bases; nucleotides not matched to a gene: 6. CDR3 length: 15 amino acids. The CDR3 DNA follows: TGTGCCAGCAGTGAAGTAAGCGGGAGGTCCCACGAGCAGTACTTC. It translates to CASSEVSGRSHEQYF. Full variable domain (rest looked up from reference TRBV2 and TRBJ2-7): EPEVTQTPSHQVTQMGQEVILRCVPISNHLYFYWYRQILGQKVEFLVSFYNNEISEKSEIFDDQFSVERPDGSNFTLKIRSTKLEDSAMYFCASSEVSGRSHEQYFGPGTRLTVT.

This clonotype was observed at least ten times. This sequence joins TRBV5-8 and TRBJ2-1, with TRBD2 matching 9 bases. CDR1 and CDR2 (germline): SGHTS, YDEGEE. The CDR3 extends over 16 amino acids. J lost 5 bases, V lost 1 base, and 7 bases had no gene match. The CDR3 sequence: CASSLHSGLADNEQFF. The CDR3 DNA sequence: TGTGCCAGCAGCTTGCATTCGGGACTAGCAGACAATGAGCAGTTCTTC.

The CDR3 here is CASRPGGDTQYF. The CDR3 DNA reads TGTGCCAGCAGGCCGGGTGGGGATACGCAGTATTTT. The rearrangement links TRBV27 to TRBJ2-3; no firm D call. CDR3 length equals 12 residues. CDR1 and CDR2 from the germline V gene are MNHEY and SMNVEV (reference sequence). V lost 6 bases, J lost 6 bases, and 10 bases lay in between.

There are many counts of this clonotype. This sequence joins TRBV11-2 and TRBJ2-2; 8 nucleotides match TRBD1. Germline V gene data show CDR1 as SGHAT and CDR2 as FQNNGV. There are 14 residues in the CDR3. The J segment lost 4 bases and the V segment lost 2 bases, leaving 0 bases of the junction unmatched. CDR3: CASSLTGGTGELFF. In DNA form, the CDR3 reads TGTGCCAGCAGCTTAACAGGGGGCACCGGGGAGCTGTTTTTT.

This clonotype appeared once. This chain joins TRBV30 and TRBJ2-7, with D maybe TRBD1 (6 bases). The CDR3 length is 11 residues. The germline CDR1 and CDR2 sequences are GTSNPN and SVGIG (reference sequence). The V end lost 5 bases, the J end lost 6 bases, and 11 bases lay between the germline ends. The CDR3 loop reads CAWGPGAEQYF. CDR3 bases: TGTGCCTGGGGTCCAGGGGCCGAGCAGTACTTC.

This clonotype occurred many times. The rearrangement joins TRBV20-1 to TRBJ1-1, with D uncertain. The CDR3 is 15 amino acids. V shed 1 base and J shed 4 bases, with 16 bases lying between them. Germline CDR1 and CDR2: DFQATT and SNEGSKA (reference sequence). CDR3 bases: TGCAGTGCTAGAGTGGCTCGGAATATGGGCACTGAAGCTTTCTTT. It yields the protein CSARVARNMGTEAFF.

This clonotype has a count of ten or more. The V call is TRBV28, the J call TRBJ1-6, with 7 bases lining up with TRBD1. The CDR3 contains 15 residues. Germline loops: CDR1 MDHEN, CDR2 SYDVKM. Trimming cost V 6 bases and J 9 bases; bases outside gene matches: 11. The CDR3 DNA sequence: TGTGCCAGCAGCCCGCATCGACAGGGAGCTTCACCCCTCCACTTT. Translating gives CASSPHRQGASPLHF.

This clonotype was recorded many times. The chain uses TRBV10-3 and TRBJ1-6; maybe TRBD1 (5 bases). This CDR3 has 17 residues. The V end was cut by 8 bases, the J end by 0 bases, with 17 bases between. The germline V gene has CDR1 ENHRY and CDR2 SYGVKD. The CDR3 loop is CAIGAVTGPSYNSPLHF. The CDR3 DNA is TGTGCCATCGGTGCGGTTACAGGACCCTCCTATAATTCACCCCTCCACTTT.

This clonotype appeared many times. This sequence joins TRBV28 and TRBJ1-2; 7 bases fit TRBD1. CDR1 is MDHEN and CDR2 is SYDVKM in the germline V gene. This CDR3 contains 13 residues. After removal of 5 bases from V and 8 bases from J, the junction contained 8 bases not matched to a gene. CDR3: CASSPTGYQGYTF. DNA for the CDR3: TGTGCCAGCAGTCCGACAGGGTATCAAGGCTACACCTTC.

This clonotype occurred a few times. CDR3 bases: TGCAGCGTTGAGGGGATGGGGGCGGACAACTATGGCTACACCTTC. This translates into CSVEGMGADNYGYTF. The chain employs TRBV29-1 and TRBJ1-2; D might be TRBD1 (6 bases). CDR3 length: 15 residues. Per the germline V gene, CDR1 is SQVTM and CDR2 is ANQGSEA. Trimming removed 3 bases at V and 2 bases at J, with 16 bases between.

This clonotype appeared many times. J is TRBJ2-7 and V is TRBV13; TRBD2 agrees at 9 bases. Trimming removed 5 bases from V and 3 bases from J; junction bases left unmatched: 8. Germline V gene sequence: CDR1 PRHDT, CDR2 FYEKMQ (reference sequence). This CDR3 spans 15 amino acids. The CDR3 loop is CASSKGTSSYYEQYF. CDR3 nucleotide sequence: TGTGCCAGCAGCAAAGGGACTAGCTCCTACTACGAGCAGTACTTC. Full variable domain (rest looked up from reference TRBV13 and TRBJ2-7): AAGVIQSPRHLIKEKRETATLKCYPIPRHDTVYWYQQGPGQDPQFLISFYEKMQSDKGSIPDRFSAQQFSDYHSELNMSSLELGDSALYFCASSKGTSSYYEQYFGPGTRLTVT.

For this clonotype: This could be a read error, since a much larger clone is one nucleotide away. This chain connects TRBV12-3 or TRBV12-4 to TRBJ2-2; TRBD1 aligns across 8 bases. The CDR3 is made up of 14 amino acids. V lost 5 bases and J lost 7; bases outside the gene matches: 6. The CDR3 region has the DNA TGTGCCAGCAGTGAGTCAGGGGGCGGCGGGGAGCTGTTTTTT. Protein sequence: CASSESGGGGELFF.

In its sample, this clonotype was seen many times. The genes are TRBV12-3 or TRBV12-4 and TRBJ2-1; D unresolved. The CDR3 spans 15 residues. The ends were cut back, 6 bases at V and 6 bases at J, with 18 bases in the middle. The CDR3 DNA reads as TGTGCCAGCAGCACCGGTAGCAGTTACGGCAATGAGCAGTTCTTC. Amino acid sequence: CASSTGSSYGNEQFF.

The CDR3 region has the DNA TGTGCTAGTGGTTTGGTTGCAGGCCTAGGCTACACCTTC. As protein: CASGLVAGLGYTF. The rearrangement joins TRBV12-5 to TRBJ1-2; D is uncertain. V was cut by 0 bases and J by 8 bases, with 10 bases left in between. CDR3 length: 13 amino acids. Germline V gene data show CDR1 as LGHNT and CDR2 as FRNRAP. Together with reference TRBV12-5 and TRBJ1-2, the CDR3 gives the full variable domain: DARVTQTPRHKVTEMGQEVTMRCQPILGHNTVFWYRQTMMQGLELLAYFRNRAPLDDSGMPKDRFSAEMPDATLATLKIQPSEPRDSAVYFCASGLVAGLGYTFGSGTRLTVV.

As regards this clonotype: Since a much larger clone is just one base distant, this may be a read error. V usage is TRBV12-3 or TRBV12-4 and J usage is TRBJ2-3; possible D gene TRBD2, 7 bases. CDR3 size: 15 residues. V gave up 4 bases and J gave up 1 base, with 12 bases separating them. CDR3 region: CASSSGGHRTDTQYF. In DNA form, the CDR3 reads TGTGCCAGCAGTTCGGGGGGACATCGCACAGATACGCAGTATTTT.

This clonotype was seen ten or more times. The V and J genes are TRBV27 and TRBJ2-7; D call uncertain. CDR1 and CDR2 from the germline V gene are MNHEY and SMNVEV (reference sequence). Trimming left V 3 bases short and J 0 bases short, with 9 bases between. The length of the CDR3 is 14 residues. The CDR3 DNA reads as TGTGCCAGCAGTTTCACAAGCATCTCCTACGAGCAGTACTTC. Translated: CASSFTSISYEQYF.

The table lists this clonotype with many counts. V and J are TRBV2 and TRBJ1-4; 8 positions agree with TRBD1. The CDR3 is made up of 13 amino acids. In germline, CDR1 is SNHLY, CDR2 FYNNEI. Unmatched junction bases numbered 2, after V lost 4 bases and J lost 7 bases. The CDR3 nucleotides read TGTGCCAGCAGTGGGACAGGGAGTGAAAAACTGTTTTTT. It yields the protein CASSGTGSEKLFF.

The chain employs TRBV29-1 and TRBJ2-2, with D possibly TRBD1 on 5 matching bases. The V gene's germline CDR1 is SQVTM and CDR2 ANQGSEA. Between the trimmed V and J ends, which lost 5 bases and 6 bases, there was a span of 16 bases. The CDR3 has 14 residues. The CDR3 DNA reads as TGCAGCGTTCGCCAGGACAAGTCGCCCGGGGAGCTGTTTTTT. Translated: CSVRQDKSPGELFF.

This clonotype has ten or more counts. This sequence joins TRBV14 and TRBJ1-2, with D tentatively TRBD1 (5 bases). The CDR3 extends over 15 amino acids. The germline gives CDR1 SGHDN, CDR2 FVKESK. V lost 4 bases to trimming and J lost 0 bases, with 12 bases between them. The DNA for the CDR3 is TGTGCCAGCAGCCCAAAGATGACAGCTAACTATGGCTACACCTTC. Its protein is CASSPKMTANYGYTF. The whole variable domain, remainder taken from reference TRBV14 and TRBJ1-2, is EAGVTQFPSHSVIEKGQTVTLRCDPISGHDNLYWYRRVMGKEIKFLLHFVKESKQDESGMPNNRFLAERTGGTYSTLKVQPAELEDSGVYFCASSPKMTANYGYTFGSGTRLTVV.

V usage is TRBV2 and J usage is TRBJ2-1; D is unclear. The V gene lost 2 bases and the J gene lost 6 bases, with 5 bases spanning the gap. Germline-derived CDR1 and CDR2 are SNHLY and FYNNEI. The CDR3 is made up of 12 amino acids. The CDR3 DNA sequence: TGTGCCAGCAGTGAAAATAGCAATGAGCAGTTCTTC. Translation: CASSENSNEQFF.

This clonotype has a count of ten or more. The chain links TRBV28 to TRBJ2-7; 9 bases are a match to TRBD1. The germline CDR1 and CDR2 sequences are MDHEN and SYDVKM. With V trimmed by 5 bases and J by 3 bases, 8 bases remained unmatched. The CDR3 length is 15 residues. CDR3 coding DNA: TGTGCCAGCAGTCTACCGGGACAGGGTAACTACGAGCAGTACTTC. Encoded protein: CASSLPGQGNYEQYF.

Notes on this clonotype: Only one base separates this from a far larger clonotype, so it likely reflects a read error. The chain is built from TRBV28 and TRBJ2-1; no firm D call. The V and J ends lost 4 bases and 10 bases respectively, with 17 bases between them. CDR3 length equals 14 residues. The germline CDR1 and CDR2 sequences are MDHEN and SYDVKM. CDR3 DNA sequence: TGTGCCAGCAGTTCCCGAGGCCAGAACTACGAGCAGTTCTTC. Translating gives CASSSRGQNYEQFF.